The 21 T cell receptor beta chains given below trace back to one sample, sequenced in a study of blood T cell repertoires in COVID-19. Some clones are missing from TCRdb's copy, which holds only in-frame ones; the method was immunoSEQ multiplex PCR. Of tens of thousands of clones listed, nearly 90% were seen once; the top ten hold roughly 1.6%. The specimen sequenced was peripheral blood. The origin of the receptors is a man aged 60 to 69 with acute or convalescent COVID-19.

The chain is built from TRBV3-1 (or the pseudogene TRBV3-2) and TRBJ2-3; no firm D call. The ends were cut back, 1 base at V and 3 bases at J, with 11 bases in the middle. The germline gives CDR1 LGHDT, CDR2 YNNKEL (reference sequence). The CDR3 totals 15 residues. The DNA for the CDR3 is TGTGCCAGCAGCCAAGGGGCAGGTTTTACAGATACGCAGTATTTT. It translates to CASSQGAGFTDTQYF.

In its sample, this clone was seen once. The chain combines TRBV7-6 with TRBJ1-1; perhaps TRBD1 as D (5 bases). The CDR3 contains 13 residues. Germline values: CDR1 SGHVS, CDR2 FNYEAQ. V lost 8 bases to trimming and J lost 0 bases, with 10 bases between them. CDR3 nucleotides: TGTGCCAGCCGTGACAGATTGAACACTGAAGCTTTCTTT. It yields the protein CASRDRLNTEAFF. The variable domain in full, completed from reference TRBV7-6 and TRBJ1-1, reads GAGVSQSPRYKVTKRGQDVALRCDPISGHVSLYWYRQALGQGPEFLTYFNYEAQQDKSGLPNDRFSAERPEGSISTLTIQRTEQRDSAMYRCASRDRLNTEAFFGQGTRLTVV.

The J gene is TRBJ2-2, the V gene TRBV14, with D possibly matching TRBD1 (6 bases). Trimming cost V 8 bases and J 1 base, with 11 bases left between them. This CDR3 region has 14 residues. Germline values: CDR1 SGHDN, CDR2 FVKESK. The CDR3 bases are TGTGCCAGCCGGACGACAGGGAACACCGGGGAGCTGTTTTTT. Its protein is CASRTTGNTGELFF.

The V and J genes are TRBV5-6 and TRBJ1-2; TRBD1 agrees at 9 bases. The trim removed 4 bases at V and 5 bases at J, leaving 6 bases unmatched. Germline V gene data show CDR1 as SGHDT and CDR2 as YYEEEE. The CDR3 runs 14 residues. The CDR3, as DNA: TGTGCCAGCAGCGAGGGACAGGGAGTGTATGGCTACACCTTC. Its translation is CASSEGQGVYGYTF.

This clone has just a few counts. CDR3 residues: CASSKNGEGEAFF. The DNA of the CDR3 is TGTGCCAGTAGTAAAAACGGGGAGGGTGAAGCTTTCTTT. J is TRBJ1-1 and V is TRBV19; no clear D. Germline-derived CDR1 and CDR2 are LNHDA and SQIVND (reference sequence). The ends were cut back, 4 bases at V and 7 bases at J, with 13 bases in the middle. There are 13 residues in the CDR3.

The chain couples TRBV15 to TRBJ2-1; TRBD2 matches 10 bases. In germline, CDR1 is LNHNV, CDR2 YYDKDF (reference sequence). V trimming: 0 bases; J trimming: 8 bases; junction bases outside the gene matches: 7. The CDR3 loop spans 16 amino acids. Here the CDR3 reads CATSRDSILAGDEQFF. The CDR3 nucleotides read TGTGCCACCAGCAGAGATTCCATCCTAGCGGGGGATGAGCAGTTCTTC.

This chain connects TRBV5-1 to TRBJ2-3; 12 bases are shared with TRBD1. Germline CDR1 SGHRS, CDR2 YFSETQ. The CDR3 covers 18 residues. J was trimmed by 2 bases and V by 2 bases; bases with no gene match: 9. The CDR3 loop is CASSFGTGGSGDTDTQYF. CDR3 DNA: TGCGCCAGCAGCTTCGGGACAGGGGGCAGTGGGGACACAGATACGCAGTATTTT.

This chain uses TRBV5-1 with TRBJ2-4; 12 nucleotides match TRBD2. V dropped 0 bases and J dropped 0; count of bases not matched to a gene: 7. The germline V gene has CDR1 SGHRS and CDR2 YFSETQ. There are 19 residues in the CDR3. The CDR3 DNA follows: TGCGCCAGCAGCTTGGAGGGGACTAGCGGGCTCCTAGCCAAAAACATTCAGTACTTC. Its translation: CASSLEGTSGLLAKNIQYF.

This chain connects TRBV3-1 (or the pseudogene TRBV3-2) to TRBJ1-2, with 7 bases matching TRBD1. This CDR3 has 16 amino acids. The ends lost 4 bases at V and 4 bases at J; junction bases unmatched: 12. Germline V CDR1 and CDR2: LGHDT, YNNKEL (reference sequence). The CDR3 sequence is CASSPTQTGLAYGYTF. The CDR3 DNA reads as TGTGCCAGCAGCCCCACCCAGACAGGGCTGGCCTATGGCTACACCTTC.

J is TRBJ2-2 and V is TRBV6-5; 7 bases map to TRBD1. Germline CDR1 MNHEY, CDR2 SVGAGI. The V segment lost 6 bases and the J segment 6 bases; nucleotides outside the gene matches: 10. This CDR3 is 15 amino acids long. This chain's CDR3 is CASRDRQGTAGELFF. The CDR3 DNA reads TGTGCCAGCAGGGACCGACAGGGTACAGCCGGGGAGCTGTTTTTT.

The chain combines TRBV5-6 with TRBJ2-2, with D hard to call. The CDR3 loop spans 13 amino acids. Germline V lookup: CDR1 SGHDT, CDR2 YYEEEE. The V end was cut by 2 bases, the J end by 5 bases, with 7 bases between. The CDR3 DNA sequence: TGTGCCAGCAGCTTCGTACAAACCGGGGAGCTGTTTTTT. Translating it yields CASSFVQTGELFF.

This clone occurred once. V usage is TRBV24-1 and J usage is TRBJ2-5, with D possibly being TRBD2 (5 bases). The CDR3 has 15 residues. V lost 4 bases and J lost 5, with 16 bases in between. CDR1 KGHDR and CDR2 SFDVKD come from the germline V gene. The CDR3 coding sequence is TGTGCCACCAGTGACCCTGGGAGCGTAGCGGAGACCCAGTACTTC. It yields the protein CATSDPGSVAETQYF.

The table lists this clone with a few counts. V gene TRBV19 combines with J gene TRBJ1-2, with 8 bases aligning to TRBD1. From germline, CDR1 is LNHDA and CDR2 SQIVND (reference sequence). This CDR3 region has 15 residues. Unmatched junction bases numbered 15, after V lost 8 bases and J lost 7 bases. The DNA of the CDR3 is TGTGCCAGTTATTCCCCAGGGGGCGCCCGGAGTGGCTACACCTTC. The encoded protein is CASYSPGGARSGYTF.

The rearrangement joins TRBV27 to TRBJ2-3, with D maybe TRBD1 (6 bases). CDR3 length: 14 residues. The V end lost 4 bases, the J end lost 4 bases, and 12 bases lay between the germline ends. Germline V lookup: CDR1 MNHEY, CDR2 SMNVEV (reference sequence). The CDR3 bases are TGTGCCAGCAGTTATCTCCAGGGGTCAGATACGCAGTATTTT. Encoded protein: CASSYLQGSDTQYF.

V and J are TRBV3-1 (or the pseudogene TRBV3-2) and TRBJ1-6; 9 nucleotides agree with TRBD1. The germline V gene encodes CDR1 LGHDT and CDR2 YNNKEL (reference sequence). Germline trimming cut 2 bases from V and 7 bases from J; bases unmatched to any gene: 6. CDR3 length equals 16 residues. CDR3 nucleotides: TGTGCCAGCAGCCAAATGGGTGGGACAGGGAATTCACCCCTCCACTTT. This encodes CASSQMGGTGNSPLHF.

J is TRBJ2-1 and V is TRBV10-3, with a possible D match to TRBD2 (6 bases). Germline lookup yields CDR1 ENHRY and CDR2 SYGVKD. CDR3 length: 17 residues. V was shortened by 10 bases and J by 2 bases, with 24 bases between the two germline ends. The CDR3 DNA reads TGTGCCACTGGCCGTTCCTTAGCGGACCCTACCTACAATGAGCAGTTCTTC. It translates to CATGRSLADPTYNEQFF.

This sequence joins TRBV6-2 or TRBV6-3 and TRBJ1-1; TRBD1 agrees at 12 bases. Germline trimming cut 4 bases from V and 8 bases from J; bases unmatched to any gene: 11. The CDR3 is made up of 16 amino acids. From germline, CDR1 is MNHEY and CDR2 SVGEGT. The CDR3 coding sequence is TGTGCCAGCAGTTCTCCGGGACAGGGGGCCTTTAGCGAAGCTTTCTTT. It yields the protein CASSSPGQGAFSEAFF.

This clone has a single count. V usage is TRBV3-1 (or the pseudogene TRBV3-2) and J usage is TRBJ2-7, with unresolved D. This CDR3 is 14 amino acids long. Germline CDR1 is LGHDT and CDR2 is YNNKEL (reference sequence). The V end lost 3 bases, the J end lost 2 bases, and 11 bases lay between the germline ends. CDR3 nucleotides: TGTGCCAGCAGCCACCCCCCCTTTACCTACGAGCAGTACTTC. Translation: CASSHPPFTYEQYF.

The rearrangement joins TRBV29-1 to TRBJ1-1, with D unresolved. The germline CDR1 and CDR2 sequences are SQVTM and ANQGSEA. The CDR3 covers 13 residues. Trimming stripped 4 bases from V and 2 bases from J, with 11 bases between. DNA of the CDR3: TGCAGCGTTGTTTGGGAGGGTAACACTGAAGCTTTCTTT. Its protein is CSVVWEGNTEAFF.

The rearrangement joins TRBV7-9 to TRBJ1-6, with D possibly TRBD1 on 5 matching bases. The CDR3 length is 14 residues. Germline values: CDR1 SEHNR, CDR2 FQNEAQ (reference sequence). Trimming took 3 bases from V and 5 from J, leaving 8 bases between them. The DNA of the CDR3 is TGTGCCAGCAGCTTTATCAGGGATAATTCACCCCTCCACTTT. Residues: CASSFIRDNSPLHF.

The V and J genes are TRBV5-4 and TRBJ2-5; the D gene is possibly TRBD1 (6 bases). Trimming took off 4 bases at V and 6 bases at J, with 13 bases between the two ends. This CDR3 comprises 13 residues. Germline V gives CDR1 SGHNT, CDR2 YYREEE (reference sequence). The CDR3 reads CASSVQGKKTQYF. DNA for the CDR3: TGTGCCAGCAGCGTACAGGGTAAGAAGACCCAGTACTTC.